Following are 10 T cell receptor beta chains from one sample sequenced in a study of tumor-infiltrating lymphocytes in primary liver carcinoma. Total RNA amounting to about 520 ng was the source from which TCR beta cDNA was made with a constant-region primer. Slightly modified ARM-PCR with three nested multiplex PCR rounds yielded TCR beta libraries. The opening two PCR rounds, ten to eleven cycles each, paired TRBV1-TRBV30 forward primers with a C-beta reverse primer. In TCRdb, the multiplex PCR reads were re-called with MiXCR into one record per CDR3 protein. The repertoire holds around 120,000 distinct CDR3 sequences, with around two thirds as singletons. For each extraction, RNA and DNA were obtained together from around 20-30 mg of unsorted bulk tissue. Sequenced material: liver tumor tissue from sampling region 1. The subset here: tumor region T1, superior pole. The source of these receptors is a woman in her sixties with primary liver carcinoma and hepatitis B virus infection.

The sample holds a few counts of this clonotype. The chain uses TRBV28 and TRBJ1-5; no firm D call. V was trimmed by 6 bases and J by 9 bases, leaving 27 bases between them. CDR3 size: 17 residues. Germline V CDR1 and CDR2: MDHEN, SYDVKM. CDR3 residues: CASSRRSTRARNRPQHF. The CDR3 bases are TGTGCCAGCAGCCGCCGTAGTACAAGGGCCCGAAATAGGCCCCAGCATTTT.

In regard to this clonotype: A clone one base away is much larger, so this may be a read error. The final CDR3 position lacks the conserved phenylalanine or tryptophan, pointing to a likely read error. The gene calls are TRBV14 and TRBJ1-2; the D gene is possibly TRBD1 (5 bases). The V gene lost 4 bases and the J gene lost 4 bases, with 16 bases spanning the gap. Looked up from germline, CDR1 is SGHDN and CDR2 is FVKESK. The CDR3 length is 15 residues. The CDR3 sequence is CASSPTQGIGYGYTL. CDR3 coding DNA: TGTGCCAGCAGCCCTACGCAGGGAATCGGCTATGGCTACACCCTC.

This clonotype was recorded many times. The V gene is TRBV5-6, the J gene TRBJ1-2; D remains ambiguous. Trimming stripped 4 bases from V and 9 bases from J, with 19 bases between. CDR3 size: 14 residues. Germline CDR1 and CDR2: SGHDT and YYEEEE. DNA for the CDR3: TGTGCCAGCAGCCTCCGCCTGGGGAAGAGGAGCTACACCTTC. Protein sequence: CASSLRLGKRSYTF.

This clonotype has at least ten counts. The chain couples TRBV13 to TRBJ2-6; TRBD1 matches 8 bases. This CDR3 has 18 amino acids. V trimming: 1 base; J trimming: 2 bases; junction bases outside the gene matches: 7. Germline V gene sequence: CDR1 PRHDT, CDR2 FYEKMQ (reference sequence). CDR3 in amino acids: CASSLVRTGMAGANVLTF. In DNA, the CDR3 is TGTGCCAGCAGCTTAGTGCGGACAGGGATGGCTGGGGCCAACGTCCTGACTTTC.

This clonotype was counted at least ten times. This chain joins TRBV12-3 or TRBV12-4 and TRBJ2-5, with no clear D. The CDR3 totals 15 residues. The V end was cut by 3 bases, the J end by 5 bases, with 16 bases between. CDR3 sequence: CASSLGSWGWETQYF. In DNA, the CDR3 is TGTGCCAGCAGTTTGGGGTCTTGGGGATGGGAGACCCAGTACTTC.

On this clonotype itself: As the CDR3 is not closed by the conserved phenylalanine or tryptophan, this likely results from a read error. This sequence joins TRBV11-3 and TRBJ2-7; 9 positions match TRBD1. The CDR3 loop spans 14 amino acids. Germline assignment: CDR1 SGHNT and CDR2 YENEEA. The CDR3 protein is CAISLRDRDYEQYL. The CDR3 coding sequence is TGTGCCATCAGCCTCCGGGACAGGGACTACGAGCAGTACCTC.

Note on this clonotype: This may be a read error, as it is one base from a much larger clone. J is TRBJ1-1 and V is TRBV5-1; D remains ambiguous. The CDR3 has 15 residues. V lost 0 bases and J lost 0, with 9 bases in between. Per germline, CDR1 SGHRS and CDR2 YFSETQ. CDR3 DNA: TGCGCCAGCAGCTTGGCCGACTGTCTGAACACTGAAGCTTTCTTT. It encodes CASSLADCLNTEAFF.

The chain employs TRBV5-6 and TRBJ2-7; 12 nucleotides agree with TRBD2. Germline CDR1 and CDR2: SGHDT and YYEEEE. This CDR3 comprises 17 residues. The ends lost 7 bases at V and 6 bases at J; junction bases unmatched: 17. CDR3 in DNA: TGTGCCAGCGGCTGGGGGACTAGCGGGCTAAGACCTCGCGAGCAGTACTTC. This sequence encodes CASGWGTSGLRPREQYF.

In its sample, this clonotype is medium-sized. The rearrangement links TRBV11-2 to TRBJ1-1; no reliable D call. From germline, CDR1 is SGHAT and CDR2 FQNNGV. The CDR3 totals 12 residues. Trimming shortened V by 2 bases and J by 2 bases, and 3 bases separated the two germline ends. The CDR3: CASSLQNTEAFF. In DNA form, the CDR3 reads TGTGCCAGCAGCTTACAAAACACTGAAGCTTTCTTT.

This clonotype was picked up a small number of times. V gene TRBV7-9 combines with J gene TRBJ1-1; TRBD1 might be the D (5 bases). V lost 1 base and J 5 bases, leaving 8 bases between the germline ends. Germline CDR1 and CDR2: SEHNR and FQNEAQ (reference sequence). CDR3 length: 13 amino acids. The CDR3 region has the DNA TGTGCCAGCAGCTTAGGGGCAGGGACTGAAGCTTTCTTT. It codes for CASSLGAGTEAFF.